This entry concerns a single T cell receptor (beta chain). No cognate antigen has been identified for it. No much larger clonotype is one base removed from it; base qualities were not supplied. Via the germline V gene, CDR1 is SGDLS and CDR2 YYNGEE. V is pared back by 2 bases and J by 7 bases, with 11 bases lying between the germline termini. The CDR3 contains 13 residues, cysteine and phenylalanine counted. Kept here is only the CDR3 DNA, which spans 39 bases and is read in frame from base 1. The library came from the immunoSEQ multiplex PCR assay. For the multiplex PCR, a mixture combining 60 forward primers for TCR Vbeta segments and 13 reverse primers for TCR Jbeta segments was used. The CDR3 region of rearranged TCR beta genes was amplified from genomic DNA by a multiplex PCR assay. On the Illumina HiSeq System, the amplified TCR beta libraries were sequenced as 87-base-pair reads. Per the authors' processing: A later analysis tallied approximately 87 million unique TCR beta chains across the 666 repertoires, and around 10 million of those chains were shared by two or more donors. A nearest-neighbor algorithm error-corrected the raw reads and collapsed the reads into unique sequences, merging closely related sequences to remove PCR and sequencing errors. V, D and J gene segments were assigned by aligning CDR3 sequences to IMGT reference sequences. For a sequence to be retained, at least a six-nucleotide match to both a V gene segment and a J gene segment was required. Rearrangements were called productive when the CDR3 lacked stop codons and stayed in frame with V and J; all others were non-productive. CDR3 was defined according to IMGT convention as the region running from the second conserved V-encoded cysteine to the conserved J-encoded phenylalanine. In an earlier analysis of approximately 590 of the donors, sequences lacking an unambiguous match to a single V gene segment were excluded. In an earlier analysis of a few hundred of the donors, V segments were called functional above 56.7% productive rearrangements and were called segregating when the between-donor standard deviation exceeded 5%. A statistical classification framework was built for diagnosing cytomegalovirus status from the catalog of TCR beta chain sequences. In a later analysis, TCR nucleotide sequences were compared against IMGT/GENE-DB human TR gene sequences so that V and J genes could be assigned. In a later analysis, CDR3 sequences and most-parsimonious VDJ recombination scenarios were assigned using the TCRdist pipeline. In a later analysis, each TCR beta chain was defined by its CDR3 amino acid sequence together with its V-gene family, and reads without a unique V-gene family were excluded. In a later analysis, a few hundred highly shared, low-generation-probability nucleotide sequences were removed to address suspected cross-contamination and a sequencing artifact. A later analysis calculated a clonal expansion index for each public chain from normalized within-repertoire ranks of inferred template counts. A later analysis computed generation probabilities with a VDJ recombination model fitted to out-of-frame rearrangements, and checked the results against IGoR. Hypergeometric tests were used in a later analysis to score TCR-TCR, TCR-HLA and TCR-CMV co-occurrence, with a repertoire-size bias correction applied to the TCR pairs. In a later analysis, false discovery rates were estimated by permuting HLA or CMV assignments 20 times. In a later analysis, co-occurring TCRs were grouped using DBSCAN, with TCRdist sequence similarity added in when clustering inside HLA-allele-positive subsets. Co-occurrence clustering excluded repertoires with fewer than 30,000 or more than 120,000 public chains, plus five with anomalous nucleotide sharing. Drawn from immuneACCESS, this table holds only the in-frame rearrangements with V and J called that TCRdb kept. Clones are partly lost; checked studies trace under half to an unresolved V gene and leave the rest unexplained. V, J and clone size are those of that table, while D and trimming were read from the DNA. This sample gives 100,000 to 150,000 clones in total; under 90% of them show up just once. The leading ten clones occupy roughly 3.5% of the sample.

The data originate from a study of cytomegalovirus exposure and HLA in healthy donors (dated by TCRdb to the late 2010s). At the level of the whole study: An earlier analysis of some 600 of the donors reported 250 to 350 Gb of sequence data and approximately 120 million unique TCR beta sequences obtained from 150 million to 200 million T cells. An early release that covered fewer than 750 HLA-typed donors contained approximately 300 gigabases of sequencing data and 80 million or so unique TCR sequences. Among the roughly 400 genotyped donors, around 81% belonged to the genetic ancestry cluster associated with self-reported Caucasian donors. The aim of the study was to test whether cataloging public T cell receptors could identify signatures of past pathogen exposure. Using immunosequencing, the study profiled T cell repertoires from 666 subjects and related those repertoires to cytomegalovirus serostatus. Along with the roughly 700-subject first cohort, a separate validation cohort of around 120 different subjects was used. To predict cytomegalovirus infection status, the study combined high-throughput TCR immunosequencing, statistical association of individual TCRs with disease status, and machine learning. A later analysis re-examined previously published TCR beta repertoires from 500 to 700 donors and added high-resolution HLA genotyping to investigate patterns of TCR occurrence. In the later analysis, no new phenotypic data were used to find candidate immune exposures; instead, reliance was placed on TCR beta sequences and their occurrence across donors. To decide whether each TCR beta V gene segment behaved as functional or pseudogenic, an earlier analysis of some 600 of the donors relied on high-throughput TCR beta sequencing. Donor age, sex, ethnicity and CMV serostatus were collected together with the repertoire data. A later genetic analysis used genome-wide SNP genotypes for about 65% of the 666 donors, treating that subset as a discovery cohort. Every discovery cohort repertoire had been produced on one sequencing platform. Both class I and class II loci were covered by HLA typing, at four-digit resolution. Typing coverage varied by locus: roughly 629-630 donors for A, B, C, DRB1 and DQB1; under 550 for DQA1; some 610 for DPA1; roughly 450 for DPB1. A few DR-DQ haplotypes were handled as single units for association and clustering because linkage in the cohort was strong. Among approximately 370 genotyped donors of the cohort, an average of approximately 200,000 unique TCR beta nucleotide sequences was sequenced per donor, of which 15% to 20% were non-productive.

The cohort comprised 550 to 700 healthy bone marrow donors. All cohort members were sampled while nominally healthy, although unrecorded immune exposures were likely present. The donor tested CMV seropositive and was one of the 289 seropositive cohort members. A peripheral blood sample was collected from each donor, and TCR beta sequencing was performed on peripheral blood mononuclear cells. Genomic DNA was extracted from the blood cell samples with the Qiagen DNeasy Blood Extraction Kit. Points the paper makes about the study in general: Some IMGT-functional V segments, including TRBV6-2 and TRBV6-3, could not be distinguished by the 87-base-pair reads and were therefore excluded. Because HLA typing was missing for some donors at each locus, association tests included only the typed subset. The classifier was reported to diagnose cytomegalovirus status with high specificity and sensitivity in both the original cohort and the validation cohort. Presence/absence analyses assumed roughly uniform sequencing depth across donors, an assumption that may not hold. For the cohort, immune exposure information was limited to CMV serostatus. The authors suggested that the approach could potentially be extended to other disease states and immunological phenotypes. In a later analysis, the rate of TCR association differed among HLA loci, with DRB1 alleles having the most associated TCRs and HLA-C alleles having the fewest. A later analysis associated some 17,000 TCR beta sequences with specific HLA alleles at a false discovery rate of 0.05. Because counts were too low, under 20 rarely observed V segments, including chromosome 9 orphons, were left out of the earlier analysis of 587 of the donors. Assigning TCR associations to individual alleles was difficult when HLA alleles, especially DR and DQ, strongly co-occurred. In a later genetic analysis, a missense DCLRE1C variant was associated with V-gene and J-gene trimming of TCR beta chains, and the association was replicated in an independent cohort. A later analysis found that HLA-associated TCR beta chains were more clonally expanded and had lower generation probabilities than equally common non-associated chains. In an earlier analysis of about 600 of the donors, most TCR beta V segments appeared in productive rearrangements about 90% or about 30% of the time, broadly matching IMGT annotations. Only TCR beta chains were sequenced in this cohort, and the absence of alpha or paired-chain data limited detectable features. Most TCR sequences were seen in very few donors, while some public TCRs were found in many individuals. Linkage disequilibrium might explain the correlated functional status among segregating V segments, but an unknown experimental factor could not be excluded. A later analysis reported that several top co-occurrence clusters appeared linked to parvovirus B19, influenza, CMV and Epstein-Barr virus. According to a later analysis, most CMV-associated TCR beta chains appeared to be HLA-restricted, and the HLA associations seemed to be driven largely by CMV exposure. Three of the identified cytomegalovirus-associated TCR beta chains were confirmed in vitro to be specific for cytomegalovirus antigens. The study gave a list of about 160 TCR beta chains associated with cytomegalovirus. A further reported finding was that TCR beta sequences accurately predicted the HLA-A and HLA-B alleles for most subjects in the first cohort. A cluster of highly shared sequence variants was judged likely to be a technical artifact of the sequencing pipeline. A later genetic analysis reported fewer N-insertions in productive TCRs among donors in an Asian-associated ancestry cluster than the 666-donor mean.

Recombination linked TRBV9 to TRBJ2-3; TRBD1 is a possible D gene, resting on 5 matching bases. Material: PBMCs. The sequence came from a woman aged 40 to 49 in good health and CMV-seropositive. The DNA sequence is given as TGTGCCAGCAGCGTGGGGCAGGAACATACGCAGTATTTT. Protein translation: CASSVGQEHTQYF. This CDR3, with the reference TRBV9 and TRBJ2-3 proteins standing in past its ends, gives the full variable domain DSGVTQTPKHLITATGQRVTLRCSPRSGDLSVYWYQQSLDQGLQFLIQYYNGEERAKGNILERFSAQQFPDLHSELNLSSLELGDSALYFCASSVGQEHTQYFGPGTRLTVL.